These 30 T cell receptor beta chains share one sample of origin, sequenced in a study of CD8 T cells in ankylosing spondylitis. TCRdb re-called the 5' RACE reads with MiXCR, one entry per CDR3 protein. The repertoire holds 150,000 to 200,000 distinct CDR3 sequences, more than 9% seen once, with about 29% in the top ten. The sequenced sample was blood, either unsorted or a sorted T cell fraction (not recorded which). The receptors shown here come from a male donor with ankylosing spondylitis or in good health (not recorded which).

This clonotype showed up many times. The chain carries TRBV7-9 and TRBJ1-2; 7 positions agree with TRBD1. CDR3 size: 14 residues. V was pared by 4 bases and J by 8 bases, with 10 bases of the junction left unmatched. CDR1 is SEHNR and CDR2 is FQNEAQ in the germline V gene (reference sequence). The CDR3 protein is CASSSGTGARGYTF. As DNA, the CDR3 is TGTGCCAGCAGCTCCGGCACAGGGGCGAGAGGCTACACCTTC.

This clonotype was picked up many times. This rearrangement joins TRBV15 to TRBJ2-5; D remains ambiguous. The V end was cut by 2 bases, the J end by 2 bases, with 3 bases between. The CDR3 has 12 amino acids. CDR1 LNHNV and CDR2 YYDKDF come from the germline V gene (reference sequence). The CDR3 nucleotides read TGTGCCACCAGCAGATGGCAAGAGACCCAGTACTTC. Its translation is CATSRWQETQYF.

At least ten counts were recorded for this clonotype. The rearrangement uses TRBV3-1 and TRBJ1-2; TRBD1 aligns across 7 bases. There are 16 residues in the CDR3. Trimming took 5 bases from V and 7 from J; bases not matched to a gene: 16. Germline CDR1 reads LGHDT; CDR2 reads YNNKEL (reference sequence). CDR3 protein: CASSFGTGDTVSGYTF. The DNA of the CDR3 is TGTGCCAGCAGCTTTGGAACAGGGGACACTGTCTCTGGCTACACCTTC.

The table lists this clonotype with many counts. The chain employs TRBV5-6 and TRBJ2-2; D possibly corresponds to TRBD2 (5 bases). The CDR3 consists of 13 residues. V was pared by 0 bases and J by 7 bases, with 7 bases between. The germline CDR1 and CDR2 sequences are SGHDT and YYEEEE. The CDR3 loop is CASSLDAGGELFF. The CDR3 nucleotides are TGTGCCAGCAGCTTGGATGCGGGCGGGGAGCTGTTTTTT.

The chain uses TRBV12-2 and TRBJ2-1; TRBD2 is taken as the D call from the table, unchecked against the DNA. TRBV12-2 is termed a pseudogene. CDR3 length: 17 amino acids. In DNA form, the CDR3 reads TGTGCAAGTCGCTACCTATCTAGCGGAAGACCTCCTAATGAGCAGTTCTTC. Residues: CASRYLSSGRPPNEQFF.

This clonotype was detected many times. This chain links TRBV20-1 with TRBJ1-5, with no clear D. Trimming removed 2 bases at V and 4 bases at J, with 6 bases between. Looked up from germline, CDR1 is DFQATT and CDR2 is SNEGSKA (reference sequence). The CDR3 consists of 12 residues. CDR3 protein: CSARLSNQPQHF. CDR3 coding DNA: TGCAGTGCTAGATTGAGTAATCAGCCCCAGCATTTT.

Ten or more counts support this clonotype. The chain is built from TRBV12-3 or TRBV12-4 and TRBJ2-5; 12 nucleotides agree with TRBD2. V shed 5 bases and J 5 bases; nucleotides not matched to a gene: 6. The CDR3 spans 15 residues. DNA for the CDR3: TGTGCCAGCAGTCACAGGACTAGCGGGACGGAGACCCAGTACTTC. Translated: CASSHRTSGTETQYF.

This clonotype was counted at least ten times. The chain uses TRBV20-1 and TRBJ2-1; TRBD2 agrees at 7 bases. This CDR3 has 15 residues. Germline V lookup: CDR1 DFQATT, CDR2 SNEGSKA (reference sequence). Trimming removed 6 bases from V and 0 bases from J; junction bases left unmatched: 8. CDR3 amino acids: CSAPSRGFSYNEQFF. The CDR3, as DNA: TGCAGTGCCCCCTCGCGGGGGTTCTCCTACAATGAGCAGTTCTTC.

The chain joins TRBV10-3 to TRBJ2-1; no clear D gene. Germline V gene lookup returns CDR1 ENHRY and CDR2 SYGVKD. V lost 3 bases and J lost 0, with 15 bases in between. This CDR3 is 17 amino acids long. The CDR3 here is CAISDDGTAFSYNEQFF. The CDR3 nucleotides are TGTGCCATCAGTGATGATGGAACAGCGTTCTCCTACAATGAGCAGTTCTTC.

This clonotype was detected ten times or more. The chain combines TRBV7-8 with TRBJ1-5, with 8 bases lining up with TRBD1. CDR3 length: 18 residues. Germline trimming cut 1 base from V and 1 base from J; bases unmatched to any gene: 9. Germline V gene sequence: CDR1 SGHVS, CDR2 FQNEAQ. This CDR3 reads CASSLGQGAVVSNQPQHF. The CDR3 DNA reads TGTGCCAGCAGCTTAGGTCAGGGGGCGGTGGTAAGCAATCAGCCCCAGCATTTT.

Many counts were recorded for this clonotype. V usage is TRBV5-1 and J usage is TRBJ2-2; D may be TRBD1 (5 bases). Germline V CDR1 and CDR2: SGHRS, YFSETQ. V gave up 3 bases and J gave up 6 bases, with 15 bases separating them. This CDR3 is built from 15 residues. Written as DNA, the CDR3 is TGCGCCAGCAGCTGGGGCCCCCCCTTAGCCGGGGAGCTGTTTTTT. Translating gives CASSWGPPLAGELFF.

The sample holds a few counts of this clonotype. The J gene is TRBJ1-2, the V gene TRBV3-1; maybe TRBD1 (6 bases). Trimming stripped 5 bases from V and 7 bases from J, with 11 bases between. Germline-derived CDR1 and CDR2 are LGHDT and YNNKEL (reference sequence). The CDR3 consists of 12 residues. In nucleotides, the CDR3 is TGTGCCAGCAGCTCAACAGGGACTGGCTACACCTTC. It yields the protein CASSSTGTGYTF.

J is TRBJ1-4 and V is TRBV7-9; 11 bases line up with TRBD1. Per germline, CDR1 SEHNR and CDR2 FQNEAQ (reference sequence). This CDR3 has 13 residues. Trimming cost V 5 bases and J 10 bases; bases outside gene matches: 3. CDR3 sequence reads: CASSAGTGGKLFF. The CDR3 bases are TGTGCCAGCAGCGCCGGGACAGGGGGAAAACTGTTTTTT.

This clonotype came up a few times. The chain combines TRBV29-1 with TRBJ2-7; 10 bases match TRBD2. Germline CDR1 SQVTM, CDR2 ANQGSEA. The CDR3 length is 13 residues. V was pared by 4 bases and J by 2 bases, with 2 bases of the junction left unmatched. As DNA, the CDR3 is TGCAGCGTTGGGCTAGCGGGGGCCTACGAGCAGTACTTC. Protein product: CSVGLAGAYEQYF.

The chain has TRBV29-1 and TRBJ1-2; D remains unclear. V was pared by 5 bases and J by 4 bases, with 8 bases between. From germline, CDR1 is SQVTM and CDR2 ANQGSEA. The CDR3 covers 11 residues. The CDR3 nucleotides are TGCAGCGTTATAACCGGCTATGGCTACACCTTC. Its translation: CSVITGYGYTF.

Only a few counts were recorded for this clonotype. The V and J genes are TRBV20-1 and TRBJ2-6; TRBD2 might be the D (6 bases). With 3 bases removed from V and 3 bases from J, the gap between germline ends came to 9 bases. This CDR3 comprises 14 residues. The germline V gene encodes CDR1 DFQATT and CDR2 SNEGSKA (reference sequence). CDR3 sequence reads: CSASGGSGANVLTF. CDR3 bases: TGCAGTGCTAGCGGGGGAAGTGGGGCCAACGTCCTGACTTTC.

This clonotype was detected many times. The chain has TRBV18 and TRBJ2-3; TRBD1 agrees at 11 bases. Germline lookup yields CDR1 KGHSH and CDR2 LQKENI. The CDR3 covers 16 residues. The V segment lost 3 bases and the J segment 4 bases; nucleotides outside the gene matches: 6. The CDR3, as DNA: TGTGCCAGCTCACCGCGGACAGGGGGCAGGGCAGATACGCAGTATTTT. Its translation: CASSPRTGGRADTQYF.

This clonotype has ten or more counts. The J gene is TRBJ2-7, the V gene TRBV24-1, with 7 positions matching TRBD1. J lost 7 bases, V lost 4 bases, and 12 bases had no gene match. CDR1 is KGHDR and CDR2 is SFDVKD in the germline V gene. This CDR3 contains 15 residues. The chain's CDR3 is CATSDDRVGTSEQYF. Here the CDR3 DNA reads TGTGCCACCAGTGACGACAGGGTCGGGACGTCGGAGCAGTACTTC.

This chain joins TRBV24-1 and TRBJ2-5; the D gene could be TRBD1 or TRBD2 (5 bases each). The CDR3 has 16 residues. Trimming removed 0 bases from V and 2 bases from J, with 12 bases in between. Germline lookup yields CDR1 KGHDR and CDR2 SFDVKD. This CDR3 reads CATSDLADGTQETQYF. CDR3 bases: TGTGCCACCAGTGATTTGGCGGACGGGACGCAAGAGACCCAGTACTTC.

The CDR3, as DNA: TGCGCCAGCAGCTTGTCTAGCGGGCCTTCCTACAATGAGCAGTTCTTC. Translating gives CASSLSSGPSYNEQFF. The chain recombines TRBV5-1 with TRBJ2-1; 8 nucleotides agree with TRBD2. The germline V gene encodes CDR1 SGHRS and CDR2 YFSETQ. This CDR3 has 16 residues. V gave up 1 base and J gave up 1 base; unmatched junction bases: 4. Full variable domain (missing parts from reference TRBV5-1 and TRBJ2-1): KAGVTQTPRYLIKTRGQQVTLSCSPISGHRSVSWYQQTPGQGLQFLFEYFSETQRNKGNFPGRFSGRQFSNSRSEMNVSTLELGDSALYLCASSLSSGPSYNEQFFGPGTRLTVL.

This clonotype has a count of ten or more. The chain has TRBV12-3 or TRBV12-4 and TRBJ2-7; D tentatively fits TRBD1 or TRBD2 (6 bases each). Trimming cost V 8 bases and J 7 bases, with 21 bases left between them. The CDR3 loop spans 14 amino acids. The CDR3 DNA sequence: TGTGCCAGCCGGACAGAGACCCCCCGGGGGGAGCAGTACTTC. Its protein is CASRTETPRGEQYF.

The sample holds a few counts of this clonotype. CDR3 region: CASSQEWGGETQYF. As DNA, the CDR3 is TGCGCCAGCAGCCAAGAGTGGGGTGGAGAGACCCAGTACTTC. This chain joins TRBV4-3 and TRBJ2-5, with D hard to call. The ends were cut back, 0 bases at V and 4 bases at J, with 9 bases in the middle. The CDR3 totals 14 residues. Germline values: CDR1 LGHNA, CDR2 YSLEER.

This clonotype showed up many times. The J gene is TRBJ2-7, the V gene TRBV28; D gene uncertain. Germline lookup yields CDR1 MDHEN and CDR2 SYDVKM. CDR3 size: 15 residues. Trimming took off 6 bases at V and 0 bases at J, with 15 bases between the two ends. The CDR3 coding sequence is TGTGCCAGCAGCCCTTCTTCCGGATACTCCTACGAGCAGTACTTC. Translated, it gives CASSPSSGYSYEQYF.

This clonotype has just a few counts. This chain uses TRBV3-1 with TRBJ2-2; TRBD1 matches at 12 bases. Germline trimming cut 2 bases from V and 4 bases from J; bases unmatched to any gene: 2. This CDR3 has 16 amino acids. The V gene's germline CDR1 is LGHDT and CDR2 YNNKEL (reference sequence). The CDR3: CASSQPGQGATGELFF. Written as DNA, the CDR3 is TGTGCCAGCAGCCAACCGGGACAGGGGGCCACCGGGGAGCTGTTTTTT.

Points on this clonotype: Likely a read error: the CDR3 ends without its conserved phenylalanine or tryptophan. The rearrangement links TRBV11-3 to TRBJ2-1, with unresolved D. The CDR3 sequence is 14 residues long. From germline, CDR1 is SGHNT and CDR2 YENEEA. V shed 3 bases and J shed 4 bases, with 10 bases lying between them. In nucleotides, the CDR3 is TGTGCCAGCAGCTTTGAAAGTGGATACAATGAGCAGTTCTCC. Encoded protein: CASSFESGYNEQFS.

This clonotype was detected many times. This chain links TRBV21-1 with TRBJ1-6. TRBV21-1 is a pseudogene locus. There are 16 residues in the CDR3. The CDR3 spells CASSNLEQIVYSPLHF. The CDR3 DNA reads TGTGCCAGCAGCAATTTGGAACAGATTGTTTATTCACCCCTCCACTTT.

This clonotype was observed many times. The V gene is TRBV11-2, the J gene TRBJ2-1; 12 bases line up with TRBD2. The CDR3 contains 21 residues. V shed 7 bases and J 0 bases; nucleotides not matched to a gene: 19. Germline assignment: CDR1 SGHAT and CDR2 FQNNGV. CDR3 nucleotide sequence: TGTGCCAGCAATTTTCCTAGCGGGAGGGCCGCCGATCGTATCTCCTACAATGAGCAGTTCTTC. Amino acid sequence: CASNFPSGRAADRISYNEQFF.

This clonotype was counted only a few times. The chain links TRBV28 to TRBJ2-7, with 7 bases lining up with TRBD1. CDR3 size: 13 residues. Trimming cost V 1 base and J 9 bases; bases outside gene matches: 6. Germline V gene data show CDR1 as MDHEN and CDR2 as SYDVKM. The CDR3 protein is CASSLLQGQGQYF. The CDR3 bases are TGTGCCAGCAGTTTATTACAGGGGCAGGGGCAGTACTTC.

In this sample, this clonotype turned up many times. The chain is built from TRBV2 and TRBJ1-1; 7 nucleotides agree with TRBD1. V was clipped by 7 bases and J by 4 bases; unmatched bases: 12. The CDR3 consists of 15 residues. CDR1 SNHLY and CDR2 FYNNEI come from the germline V gene. CDR3 in amino acids: CASMGAQGRRTEAFF. CDR3 bases: TGTGCCAGCATGGGGGCACAGGGGCGGCGCACTGAAGCTTTCTTT. The full variable domain, rest sourced from reference TRBV2 and TRBJ1-1, is EPEVTQTPSHQVTQMGQEVILRCVPISNHLYFYWYRQILGQKVEFLVSFYNNEISEKSEIFDDQFSVERPDGSNFTLKIRSTKLEDSAMYFCASMGAQGRRTEAFFGQGTRLTVV.

The chain recombines TRBV5-8 with TRBJ2-3; a weak D match, TRBD1 (6 bases). Trimming took off 3 bases at V and 5 bases at J, with 16 bases between the two ends. CDR3 length: 15 amino acids. The germline V gene has CDR1 SGHTS and CDR2 YDEGEE. CDR3: CASSWLRGAGDTQYF. CDR3 nucleotide sequence: TGTGCCAGCAGCTGGCTCAGGGGCGCGGGAGATACGCAGTATTTT.